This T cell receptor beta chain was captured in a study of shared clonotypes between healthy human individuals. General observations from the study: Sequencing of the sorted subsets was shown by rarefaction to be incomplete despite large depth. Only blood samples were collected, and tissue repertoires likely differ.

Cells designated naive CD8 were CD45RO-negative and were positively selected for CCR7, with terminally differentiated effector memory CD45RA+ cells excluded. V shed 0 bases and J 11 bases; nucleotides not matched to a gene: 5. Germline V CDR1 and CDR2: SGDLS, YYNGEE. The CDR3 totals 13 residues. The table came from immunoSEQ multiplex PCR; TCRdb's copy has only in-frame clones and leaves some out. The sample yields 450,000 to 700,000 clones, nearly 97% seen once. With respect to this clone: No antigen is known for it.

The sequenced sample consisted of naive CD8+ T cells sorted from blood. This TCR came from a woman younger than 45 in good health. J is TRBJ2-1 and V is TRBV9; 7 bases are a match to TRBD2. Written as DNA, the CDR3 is TGTGCCAGCAGCGTAGGGGGCGGGAGCCAGCAGTTCTTC. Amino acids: CASSVGGGSQQFF.